The TCR beta chain under discussion was sequenced for a study of T cell clonotyping in hematopoietic cell transplantation. CDR3 size: 15 residues. V was cut by 4 bases and J by 2 bases, with 15 bases left in between. CDR1 GTSNPN and CDR2 SVGIG come from the germline V gene (reference sequence). Profiled with immunoSEQ multiplex PCR; TCRdb holds only in-frame clones, not every one. The table lists 8,000 or so clones, 90% to 97% of them singletons. Recipients were bled about 28 days pretransplant and at posttransplant days 30, 100, 180. Sequenced here: PBMCs, sampled 30 days after allogeneic stem cell transplant. The TCR comes from a male patient aged 40-55 years who had an allogeneic stem cell transplant from a related donor, so the T cells may come from the graft donor. Some clones in this sample may be carry-over from other donors' samples. The chain has TRBV30 and TRBJ1-3; D is possibly TRBD1 (5 bases). The CDR3 is CAWIAPGVPGNTIYF. In DNA form, the CDR3 reads TGTGCCTGGATTGCCCCGGGGGTCCCTGGAAACACCATATATTTT.